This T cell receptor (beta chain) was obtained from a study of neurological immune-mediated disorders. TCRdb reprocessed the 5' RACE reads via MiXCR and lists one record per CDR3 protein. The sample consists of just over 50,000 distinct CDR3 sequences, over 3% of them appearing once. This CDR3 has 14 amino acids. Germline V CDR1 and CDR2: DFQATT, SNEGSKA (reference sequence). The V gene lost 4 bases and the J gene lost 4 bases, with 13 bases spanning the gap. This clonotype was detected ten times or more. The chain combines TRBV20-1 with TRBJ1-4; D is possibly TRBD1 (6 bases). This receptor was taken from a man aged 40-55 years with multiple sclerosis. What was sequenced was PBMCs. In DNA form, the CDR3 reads TGCAGTGCTACTGGACAGTCTTTTAATGAAAAACTGTTTTTT. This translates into CSATGQSFNEKLFF.